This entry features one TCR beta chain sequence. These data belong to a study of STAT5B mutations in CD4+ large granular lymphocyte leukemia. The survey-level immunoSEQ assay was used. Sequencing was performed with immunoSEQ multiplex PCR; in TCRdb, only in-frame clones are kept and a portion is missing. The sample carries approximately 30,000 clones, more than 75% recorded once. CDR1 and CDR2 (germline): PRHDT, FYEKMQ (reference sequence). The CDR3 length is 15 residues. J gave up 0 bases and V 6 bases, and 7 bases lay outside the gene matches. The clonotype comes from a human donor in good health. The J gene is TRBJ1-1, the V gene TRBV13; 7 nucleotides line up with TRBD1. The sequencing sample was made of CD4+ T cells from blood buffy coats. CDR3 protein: CASRTRGGMNTEAFF. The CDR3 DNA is TGTGCCAGCAGGACCAGGGGGGGAATGAACACTGAAGCTTTCTTT.